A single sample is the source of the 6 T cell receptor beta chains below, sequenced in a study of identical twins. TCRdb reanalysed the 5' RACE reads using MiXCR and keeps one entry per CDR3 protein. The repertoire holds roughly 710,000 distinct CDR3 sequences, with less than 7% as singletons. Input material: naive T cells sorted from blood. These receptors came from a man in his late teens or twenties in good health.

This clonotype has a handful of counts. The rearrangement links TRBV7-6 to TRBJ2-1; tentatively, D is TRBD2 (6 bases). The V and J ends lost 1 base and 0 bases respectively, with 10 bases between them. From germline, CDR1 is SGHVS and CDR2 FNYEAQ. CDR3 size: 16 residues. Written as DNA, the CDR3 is TGTGCCAGCAGCTTAGTAGCGGAGCCCTCCTACAATGAGCAGTTCTTC. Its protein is CASSLVAEPSYNEQFF.

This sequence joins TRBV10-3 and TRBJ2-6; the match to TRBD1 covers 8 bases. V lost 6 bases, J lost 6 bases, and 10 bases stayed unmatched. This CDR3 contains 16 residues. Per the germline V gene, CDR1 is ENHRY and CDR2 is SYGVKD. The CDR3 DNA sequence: TGTGCCATCAGAGGGGGGCAGGGGGCTTCGGCCAACGTCCTGACTTTC. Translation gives CAIRGGQGASANVLTF.

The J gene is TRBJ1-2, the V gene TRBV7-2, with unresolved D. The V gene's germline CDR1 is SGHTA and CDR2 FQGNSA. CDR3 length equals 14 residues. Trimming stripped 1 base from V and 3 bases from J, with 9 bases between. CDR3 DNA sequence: TGTGCCAGCAGCTTAGATACAGCTGACTATGGCTACACCTTC. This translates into CASSLDTADYGYTF.

CDR3 DNA sequence: TGCGCCAGCAGCCCATCCGAGGGCTTCAGCTACAATGAGCAGTTCTTC. Its translation: CASSPSEGFSYNEQFF. The rearrangement joins TRBV5-1 to TRBJ2-1; D possibly corresponds to TRBD2 (5 bases). Germline values: CDR1 SGHRS, CDR2 YFSETQ. Trimming cost V 4 bases and J 3 bases, with 17 bases left between them. CDR3 length: 16 amino acids.

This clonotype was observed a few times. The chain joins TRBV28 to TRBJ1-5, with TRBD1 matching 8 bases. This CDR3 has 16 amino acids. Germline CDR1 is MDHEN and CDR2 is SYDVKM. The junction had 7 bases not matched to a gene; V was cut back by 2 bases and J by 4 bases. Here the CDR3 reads CASSLDQGASNQPQHF. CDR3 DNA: TGTGCCAGCAGTTTAGACCAGGGGGCTAGTAATCAGCCCCAGCATTTT.

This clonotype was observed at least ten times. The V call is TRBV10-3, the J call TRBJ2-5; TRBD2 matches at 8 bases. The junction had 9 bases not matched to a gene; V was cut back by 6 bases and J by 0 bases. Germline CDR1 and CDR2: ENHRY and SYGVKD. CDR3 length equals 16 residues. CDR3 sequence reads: CAIRGDSGTHQETQYF. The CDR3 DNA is TGTGCCATCAGAGGCGATAGCGGGACCCACCAAGAGACCCAGTACTTC.